One sample yielded the 12 T cell receptor beta chains listed below, sequenced in a study of regulatory and conventional T cells in RAG deficiency. Blood CD4+ CD25-low CD127-high conventional T cells supplied the genomic DNA template. Measured with immunoSEQ multiplex PCR; TCRdb has only the in-frame clones, and not every one. The table lists fewer than 40,000 clones, approximately 80% of them singletons, with roughly 3.4% in the top ten. These data were also reused for a study on regulatory T cells. That source adds: The PCR used 52 TRBV and 13 TRBJ primers.

Sequencing was done on a sample of CD4+ effector T cells sorted from blood. Source of these receptors: a human donor in good health.

The chain recombines TRBV28 with TRBJ1-1, with a weak D call TRBD1 (5 bases). Germline CDR1 is MDHEN and CDR2 is SYDVKM. V lost 3 bases, J lost 3 bases, and 11 bases lay in between. The CDR3 contains 14 residues. CDR3 in amino acids: CASSLAGRDTEAFF. The DNA of the CDR3 is TGTGCCAGCAGTTTGGCAGGGCGGGACACTGAAGCTTTCTTT.

This sequence joins TRBV5-1 and TRBJ2-5, with TRBD1 matching over 7 bases. The CDR3 is 14 amino acids. The germline CDR1 and CDR2 sequences are SGHRS and YFSETQ. The ends lost 3 bases at V and 1 base at J; junction bases unmatched: 3. The CDR3 is CASSWGQIQETQYF. In nucleotides, the CDR3 is TGCGCCAGCAGCTGGGGACAGATCCAAGAGACCCAGTACTTC.

V is TRBV28 and J is TRBJ1-2, with 7 positions matching TRBD1. Trimming cost V 6 bases and J 8 bases; bases outside gene matches: 9. CDR1 is MDHEN and CDR2 is SYDVKM in the germline V gene. The CDR3 totals 13 residues. This CDR3 is CASRSGTEEGYTF. CDR3 sequence (DNA): TGTGCCAGCAGATCCGGGACAGAAGAAGGCTACACCTTC.

CDR3 nucleotides: TGTGCCAGCAGTGAAGCCGATATCCGGTATCATCGAGGCACAGATACGCAGTATTTT. Its translation: CASSEADIRYHRGTDTQYF. The rearrangement uses TRBV6-1 and TRBJ2-3; D remains ambiguous. The CDR3 consists of 19 residues. With 0 bases removed from V and 1 base from J, the gap between germline ends came to 20 bases. Germline V lookup: CDR1 MNHNS, CDR2 SASEGT.

The V call is TRBV5-6, the J call TRBJ2-7; TRBD1 is a possible D gene (6 bases). Germline CDR1 SGHDT, CDR2 YYEEEE. V lost 3 bases and J 0 bases, leaving 7 bases between the germline ends. The CDR3 sequence is 13 residues long. The CDR3 coding sequence is TGTGCCAGCAGCTGGGACACCTCCTACGAGCAGTACTTC. Translating gives CASSWDTSYEQYF. The full variable domain, with the rest looked up from reference TRBV5-6 and TRBJ2-7, is DAGVTQSPTHLIKTRGQQVTLRCSPKSGHDTVSWYQQALGQGPQFIFQYYEEEERQRGNFPDRFSGHQFPNYSSELNVNALLLGDSALYLCASSWDTSYEQYFGPGTRLTVT.

V is TRBV7-9 and J is TRBJ2-3; 12 bases are a match to TRBD2. V was clipped by 8 bases and J by 2 bases; unmatched bases: 8. This CDR3 is 16 amino acids long. CDR1 is SEHNR, CDR2 FQNEAQ, per germline (reference sequence). CDR3 DNA: TGTGCCAGCCGGCTAGCGGGGGGGAAGAACACAGATACGCAGTATTTT. Protein sequence: CASRLAGGKNTDTQYF.

This clone came up once. V and J are TRBV5-1 and TRBJ1-1; 11 bases are shared with TRBD1. Germline trimming cut 8 bases from V and 3 bases from J; bases unmatched to any gene: 3. CDR1 and CDR2 (germline): SGHRS, YFSETQ. This CDR3 contains 13 residues. For the CDR3, the DNA is TGCGCCAGTCGGGACAGGGGGGACACTGAAGCTTTCTTT. Amino acid sequence: CASRDRGDTEAFF.

This clone has more than one count but fewer than ten. This chain's CDR3 is CASRWGVRVEKTEAFF. In nucleotides, the CDR3 is TGTGCCAGCAGATGGGGGGTAAGAGTGGAGAAGACTGAAGCTTTCTTT. V gene TRBV2 combines with J gene TRBJ1-1, with TRBD1 as a possible D gene (5 bases). This CDR3 region has 16 residues. V was clipped by 6 bases and J by 5 bases, with 22 bases between them. CDR1 and CDR2 from the germline V gene are SNHLY and FYNNEI.

V gene TRBV25-1 combines with J gene TRBJ2-3; D is perhaps TRBD1 (6 bases). Germline lookup yields CDR1 MGHDK and CDR2 SYGVNS. This CDR3 comprises 13 residues. Trimming stripped 5 bases from V and 9 bases from J, with 15 bases between. The CDR3 loop reads CASSLLAGDTQYF. The CDR3 DNA reads TGTGCCAGCAGTTTATTAGCAGGGGACACGCAGTATTTT.

This sequence joins TRBV4-1 and TRBJ1-2, with a possible D match to TRBD1 (5 bases). V was cut by 1 base and J by 8 bases, with 8 bases left in between. The CDR3 totals 12 residues. Germline V gene data show CDR1 as MGHRA and CDR2 as YSYEKL. This CDR3 reads CASSQGGRGYTF. The CDR3 bases are TGCGCCAGCAGCCAAGGGGGACGCGGCTACACCTTC.

The chain links TRBV30 to TRBJ1-5, with D unclear. The germline gives CDR1 GTSNPN, CDR2 SVGIG (reference sequence). Trimming removed 0 bases from V and 0 bases from J, with 18 bases in between. This CDR3 comprises 18 residues. CDR3 coding DNA: TGTGCCTGGAGTGTCTTATCCCCAGGCGGACGTAGCAATCAGCCCCAGCATTTT. This sequence encodes CAWSVLSPGGRSNQPQHF.

V and J are TRBV27 and TRBJ1-5, with 8 bases matching TRBD1. This CDR3 is built from 16 residues. Germline loops: CDR1 MNHEY, CDR2 SMNVEV (reference sequence). V dropped 6 bases and J dropped 2; count of bases not matched to a gene: 9. The CDR3 loop is CASSTQGQVGNQPQHF. The CDR3 DNA is TGTGCCAGCAGCACACAGGGACAGGTGGGCAATCAGCCCCAGCATTTT.